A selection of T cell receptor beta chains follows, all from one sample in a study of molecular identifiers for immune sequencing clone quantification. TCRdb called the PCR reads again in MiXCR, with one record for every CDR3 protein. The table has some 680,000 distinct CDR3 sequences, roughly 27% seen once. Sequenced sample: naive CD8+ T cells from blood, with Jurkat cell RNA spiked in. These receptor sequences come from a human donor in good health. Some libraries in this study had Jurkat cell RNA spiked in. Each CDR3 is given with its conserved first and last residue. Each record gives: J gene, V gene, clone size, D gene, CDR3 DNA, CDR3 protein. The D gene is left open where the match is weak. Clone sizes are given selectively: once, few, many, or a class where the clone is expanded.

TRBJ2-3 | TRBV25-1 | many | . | TGTGCCAGCAGTGACCGGACAGCCCGCACAGATACGCAGTATTTT | CASSDRTARTDTQYF
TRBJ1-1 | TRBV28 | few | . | TGTGCCAGCAGTTTATTGGAAGGGTACAGGTTCATGAACACTGAAGCTTTCTTT | CASSLLEGYRFMNTEAFF
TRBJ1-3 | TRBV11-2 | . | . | TGTGCCAGCAGCCCCGGCAGGTACTCTGGAAACACCATATATTTT | CASSPGRYSGNTIYF
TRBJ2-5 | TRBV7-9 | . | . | TGTGCCAGCAGCTCTCTGGACGGAACGAGGGAGACCCAGTACTTC | CASSSLDGTRETQYF
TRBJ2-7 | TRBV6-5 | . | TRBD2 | TGTGCCAGCAGTCAAAGCGGGAGGGATTACGAGCAGTACTTC | CASSQSGRDYEQYF
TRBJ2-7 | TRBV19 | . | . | TGTGCCAGTAGTCTGAGTTCCCCGGGACAGGGACTAGAGGAGCAGTACTTC | CASSLSSPGQGLEEQYF
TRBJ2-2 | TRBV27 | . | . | TGTGCCAGCAGTTCAACGGACGGACACACCGGGGAGCTGTTTTTT | CASSSTDGHTGELFF
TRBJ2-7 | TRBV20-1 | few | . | TGCAGTGCTAGAGAGAAAACAGGGTTAGGGAACGAGCAGTACTTC | CSAREKTGLGNEQYF
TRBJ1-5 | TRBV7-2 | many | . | TGTGCCAGCAGCTCAGGGGCGGTCAGGCATCAGCCCCAGCATTTT | CASSSGAVRHQPQHF
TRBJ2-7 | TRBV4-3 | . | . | TGCGCCAGCAGCCAATTAGAGGGAGCCTACGAGCAGTACTTC | CASSQLEGAYEQYF
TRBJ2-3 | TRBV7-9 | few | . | TGTGCCAGCAGCTTAGCGGTGGGTTCACCTAGCACAGATACGCAGTATTTT | CASSLAVGSPSTDTQYF
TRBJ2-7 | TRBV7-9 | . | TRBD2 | TGTGCCAGCAGCTCCACCCGACTAGCGGGGGGGCCACGAAGCTCCTACGAGCAGTACTTC | CASSSTRLAGGPRSSYEQYF
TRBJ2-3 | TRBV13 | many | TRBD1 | TGTGCCAGCAGCTTCCGGGACAGGGGGCTTTCAGATACGCAGTATTTT | CASSFRDRGLSDTQYF
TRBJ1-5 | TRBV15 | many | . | TGTGCCACCAGCGGGGACAAGCCCTCGAGATATAGCAATCAGCCCCAGCATTTT | CATSGDKPSRYSNQPQHF
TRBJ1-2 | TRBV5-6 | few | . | TGTGCCAGCAGCTTTGAACCAAACTATGACTATGGCTACACCTTC | CASSFEPNYDYGYTF
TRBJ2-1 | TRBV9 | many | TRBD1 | TGTGCCAGCAGCCTATCTTTCTCAGGGGGCGATGAGCAGTTCTTC | CASSLSFSGGDEQFF
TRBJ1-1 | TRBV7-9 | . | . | TGTGCCAGCAGCCTTGGAGGGGCCCCGGGGACTGAAGCTTTCTTT | CASSLGGAPGTEAFF
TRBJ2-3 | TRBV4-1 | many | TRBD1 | TGCGCCAGCAGCCAAGACCGGACAGGGCATAGCACAGATACGCAGTATTTT | CASSQDRTGHSTDTQYF
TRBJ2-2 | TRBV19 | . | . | TGTGCCAGTAATAGGGCAAGGGGAACCGGGGAGCCGTTTTTT | CASNRARGTGEPFF
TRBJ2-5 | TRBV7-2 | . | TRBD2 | TGTGCCAGCAGCCCCATCTCTAGCGGGGGGGGCCTCCAAGAGACCCAGTACTTC | CASSPISSGGGLQETQYF
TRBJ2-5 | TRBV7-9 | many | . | TGTGCCAGCAGAAACAGGGACGAGACCCAGTACTTC | CASRNRDETQYF
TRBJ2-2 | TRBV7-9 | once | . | TGTGCCAGCAGCTCGGACAGTTCATCCGGGGAGCTGCTTTTT | CASSSDSSSGELLF
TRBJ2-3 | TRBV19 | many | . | TGTGCCAGTAGTATGGTTCCCGGAGGAGATACGCAGTATTTT | CASSMVPGGDTQYF
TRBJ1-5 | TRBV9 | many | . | TGTGCCAGCAGCGACGGATATCAGCCCCAGCATTTT | CASSDGYQPQHF
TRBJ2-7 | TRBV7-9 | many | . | TGTGCCAGCAGCTCGCCGGGAGCCTACGAGCAGTACTTC | CASSSPGAYEQYF
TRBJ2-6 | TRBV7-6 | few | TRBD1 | TGTGCCAGCAGTTTAACCCTACAGGGGACTGGGGCCAACGTCCTGACTTTC | CASSLTLQGTGANVLTF
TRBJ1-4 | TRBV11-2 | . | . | TGTGCCAGCAGCTTATGGGAGAATGGCCCTCTTGAAAAACTGTTTTTT | CASSLWENGPLEKLFF
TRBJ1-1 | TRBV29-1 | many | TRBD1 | TGCAGCGTTGTATTGCCAGGGACAGGGGTGAGCTCTGAAGCTTTCTTT | CSVVLPGTGVSSEAFF
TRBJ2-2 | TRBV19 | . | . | TGTGCCAGTAGTATAAGGCAGATGAACACCGGGGAGCTGTTTTTT | CASSIRQMNTGELFF
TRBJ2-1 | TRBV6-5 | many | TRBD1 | TGTGCCAGCAGTTACTCGACAGGGGGCAATGAGCAGTTCTTC | CASSYSTGGNEQFF
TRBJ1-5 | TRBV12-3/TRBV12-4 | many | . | TGTGCCAGCAGAGACAGTAGCAATCAGCCCCAGCATTTT | CASRDSSNQPQHF
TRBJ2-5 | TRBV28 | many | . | TGTGCCAGCAGTACCCGGGGGAATCAAGAGACCCAGTACTTC | CASSTRGNQETQYF
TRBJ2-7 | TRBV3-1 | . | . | TGTGCCAGCAGCCAGACCGGGATCGCCCTAAGCTCCTACGAGCAGTACTTC | CASSQTGIALSSYEQYF
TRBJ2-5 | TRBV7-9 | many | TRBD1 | TGTGCCAGCAGCCCGGACAGGATGCAAGAGACCCAGTACTTC | CASSPDRMQETQYF
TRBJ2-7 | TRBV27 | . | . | TGTGCCAGCAGTATGGGACACGCGCCCTACGAGCAGTACTTC | CASSMGHAPYEQYF
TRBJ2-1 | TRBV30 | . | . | TGTGCCTGGAGTGTTTCGGGCAGGGATGAGCAGTTCTTC | CAWSVSGRDEQFF
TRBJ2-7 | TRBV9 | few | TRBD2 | TGTGCCAGCAGCCCTCGACTAGCGGGAGGTAGAGGAGAGCAGTACTTC | CASSPRLAGGRGEQYF
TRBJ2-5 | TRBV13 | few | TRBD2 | TGTGCCAGCAGCACTAAGGGACTACAAGAGACCCAGTACTTC | CASSTKGLQETQYF
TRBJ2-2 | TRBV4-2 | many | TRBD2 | TGTGCCAGCAGCCAAAAGGGAGCGGGAGGAGTGACGAACACCGGGGAGCTGTTTTTT | CASSQKGAGGVTNTGELFF
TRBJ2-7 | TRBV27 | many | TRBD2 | TGTGCCAGCAGTTCCCCCAACCGCGGGAGCTACGAGCAGTACTTC | CASSSPNRGSYEQYF
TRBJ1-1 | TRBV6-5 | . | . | TGTGCCAGCAGAAACGGGGTGAACCGATTAGCTTTCTTT | CASRNGVNRLAFF
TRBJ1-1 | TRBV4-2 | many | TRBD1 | TGTGCCAGCAGCCAAGTGGGGACAGGGGAGTTGGGAACTGAAGCTTTCTTT | CASSQVGTGELGTEAFF
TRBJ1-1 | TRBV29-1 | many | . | TGCAGCGTTGAAGATGGAGTGAACACTGAAGCTTTCTTT | CSVEDGVNTEAFF
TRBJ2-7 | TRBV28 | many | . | TGTGCCAGCAGTGACCCGGCCTACGAGCAGTACTTC | CASSDPAYEQYF
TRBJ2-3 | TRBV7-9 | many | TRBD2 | TGTGCCAGCAGCTTAGGGGAGACTAGCGGAAGCACAGATACGCAGTATTTT | CASSLGETSGSTDTQYF
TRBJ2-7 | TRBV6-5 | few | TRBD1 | TGTGCCAGCAGTTTCTTACCCGGGACAGGGGAGAACGAGCAGTACTTC | CASSFLPGTGENEQYF
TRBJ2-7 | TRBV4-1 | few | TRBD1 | TGCGCCAGCAGCCCTACCCAGGGGGTCTACGAGCAGTACTTC | CASSPTQGVYEQYF
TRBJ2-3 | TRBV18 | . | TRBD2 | TGTGCCAGCTCACCACCAGCGGGGACTAGCACAGATACGCAGTATTTT | CASSPPAGTSTDTQYF
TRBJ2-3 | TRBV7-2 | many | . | TGTGCCAGCACCGCGGGGTACACAGATACGCAGTATTTT | CASTAGYTDTQYF